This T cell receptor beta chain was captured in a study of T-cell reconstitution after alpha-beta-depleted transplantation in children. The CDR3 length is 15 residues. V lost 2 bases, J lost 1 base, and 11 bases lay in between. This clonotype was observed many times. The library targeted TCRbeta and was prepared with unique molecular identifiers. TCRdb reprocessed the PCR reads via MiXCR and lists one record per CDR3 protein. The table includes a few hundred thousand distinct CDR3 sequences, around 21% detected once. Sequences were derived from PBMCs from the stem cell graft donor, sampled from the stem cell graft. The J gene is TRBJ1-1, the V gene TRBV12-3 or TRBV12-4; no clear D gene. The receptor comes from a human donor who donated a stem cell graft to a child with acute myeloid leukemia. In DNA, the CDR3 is TGTGCCAGCAGTTTACTGTTAGGCAGGAACACTGAAGCTTTCTTT. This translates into CASSLLLGRNTEAFF.